These T cell receptor beta chains were read from a single sample in a study of blood T cells in healthy people across ages. A single record per CDR3 protein comes from TCRdb applying MiXCR to the 5' RACE reads. The sample comprises roughly 1.4 million distinct CDR3 sequences, 59% of which are singletons, and 6.5% to 8.5% rests with the top ten. The sequencing sample was made of blood. These receptors all come from a man between 18 and 29 years old in good health. CDR3s include the opening cysteine and the closing phenylalanine or tryptophan. D genes are given only for firm matches. A clone size is listed for some rows: how often the clone was seen (once, few, many), or a class if it is expanded.

.	.	TRBV20-1	TRBJ2-7	CSALPPGLPSYEQYF	TGCAGTGCCCTTCCCCCGGGACTCCCCTCCTACGAGCAGTACTTC
.	.	TRBV10-1	TRBJ2-5	CASSKNLGETQYF	TGCGCCAGCAGTAAAAACCTCGGCGAGACCCAGTACTTC
many	.	TRBV2	TRBJ2-5	CASSGVGETQYF	TGTGCCAGCAGTGGGGTGGGGGAGACCCAGTACTTC
.	.	TRBV4-2	TRBJ2-1	CASSQDLLRVSFNEQFF	TGTGCCAGCAGCCAAGATCTGTTGCGTGTTAGTTTCAATGAGCAGTTCTTC
.	.	TRBV5-4	TRBJ2-3	CASSLPRSDTQYF	TGTGCCAGCAGCTTGCCCCGCTCAGATACGCAGTATTTT
.	.	TRBV30	TRBJ2-5	CAWEGLKTQYF	TGTGCCTGGGAGGGTTTGAAGACCCAGTACTTC
.	.	TRBV4-3	TRBJ1-5	CASSQDRALSNQPQHF	TGCGCCAGCAGCCAAGATCGGGCACTTAGCAATCAGCCCCAGCATTTT
.	.	TRBV6-1	TRBJ2-1	CASSELRVTYNEQFF	TGTGCCAGCAGTGAACTCAGGGTTACCTACAATGAGCAGTTCTTC
.	.	TRBV6-2/TRBV6-3	TRBJ2-1	CASSYSTTGTQGNEQFF	TGTGCCAGCAGTTACTCGACCACCGGGACCCAAGGCAATGAGCAGTTCTTC
.	.	TRBV27	TRBJ2-1	CASSFRGLYNEQFF	TGTGCCAGCAGTTTTAGGGGACTGTACAATGAGCAGTTCTTC
.	.	TRBV29-1	TRBJ2-5	CSGTLGEETQYF	TGCAGCGGGACCTTAGGGGAAGAGACCCAGTACTTC
.	TRBD2	TRBV5-1	TRBJ2-1	CASSVTLAGGINEQFF	TGCGCCAGCAGCGTTACCCTAGCGGGAGGAATCAATGAGCAGTTCTTC
.	.	TRBV11-2	TRBJ2-7	CASEKLAAGYEQYF	TGTGCCAGCGAGAAACTAGCAGCAGGCTACGAGCAGTACTTC
once	.	TRBV6-2/TRBV6-3	TRBJ1-2	CASSYDGRPYGYTF	TGTGCCAGCAGTTACGATGGCAGGCCCTATGGCTACACCTTC
.	TRBD1	TRBV27	TRBJ1-1	CASSLHRGLVGEAFF	TGTGCCAGCAGTTTGCACAGGGGGCTGGTTGGTGAAGCTTTCTTT
.	.	TRBV20-1	TRBJ1-1	CSASPGYTEAFF	TGCAGTGCTAGCCCAGGATACACTGAAGCTTTCTTT
.	.	TRBV9	TRBJ2-1	CASSAGARGGSYNEQFF	TGTGCCAGCAGCGCTGGGGCACGAGGTGGGTCCTACAATGAGCAGTTCTTC
.	.	TRBV20-1	TRBJ2-1	CSARDNQRSNNEQFF	TGCAGTGCTAGAGATAACCAGCGGTCTAACAATGAGCAGTTCTTC
.	TRBD1	TRBV11-2	TRBJ2-5	CASSRHDRVQETQYF	TGTGCCAGCAGCCGCCATGACAGGGTCCAAGAGACCCAGTACTTC
few	TRBD2	TRBV12-3/TRBV12-4	TRBJ2-5	CASRSRLAGAGRETQYF	TGTGCCAGCAGGTCGAGACTAGCGGGAGCAGGGAGAGAGACCCAGTACTTC
few	.	TRBV27	TRBJ2-7	CASSVSGFHSYEQYF	TGTGCCAGCAGTGTGAGCGGGTTCCACTCCTACGAGCAGTACTTC
few	TRBD1	TRBV20-1	TRBJ2-7	CSARDKIRTGTSYEQYF	TGCAGTGCTAGAGATAAAATTCGGACAGGTACCTCCTACGAGCAGTACTTC
.	.	TRBV27	TRBJ2-7	CASRGLDTYEQYF	TGTGCCAGCAGGGGGCTGGATACCTACGAGCAGTACTTC
.	.	TRBV7-9	TRBJ1-5	CASSFVGFGNQPQHF	TGTGCCAGCAGCTTCGTTGGGTTTGGCAATCAGCCCCAGCATTTT
.	TRBD1	TRBV15	TRBJ1-2	CATSRDIGQGGGNYGYTF	TGTGCCACCAGCAGAGATATCGGACAGGGGGGAGGTAACTATGGCTACACCTTC
.	TRBD1	TRBV20-1	TRBJ2-5	CSTQDRQETQYF	TGCAGTACACAGGACAGGCAAGAGACCCAGTACTTC
.	TRBD1	TRBV28	TRBJ2-7	CASSQLDRGYEQYF	TGTGCCAGCAGTCAACTTGACAGGGGCTACGAGCAGTACTTC
few	.	TRBV7-2	TRBJ2-4	CASSPPSGVPKNIQYF	TGTGCCAGCAGCCCACCGAGTGGGGTACCCAAAAACATTCAGTACTTC
few	.	TRBV29-1	TRBJ2-3	CSVAMVLTDTQYF	TGCAGCGTCGCGATGGTCCTCACAGATACGCAGTATTTT
once	.	TRBV20-1	TRBJ2-7	CSATPGVSYEQYF	TGCAGTGCTACTCCCGGCGTCTCCTACGAGCAGTACTTC
few	TRBD1	TRBV11-2	TRBJ2-7	CASSLDQQGAYEQYF	TGTGCCAGCAGCTTAGATCAGCAGGGGGCCTACGAGCAGTACTTC
few	.	TRBV27	TRBJ2-7	CASSHKGIGGRRAYEQYF	TGTGCCAGCAGTCATAAGGGCATCGGCGGGCGGCGGGCCTACGAGCAGTACTTC
.	TRBD1	TRBV28	TRBJ1-4	CASRTPGQYEKLFF	TGTGCCAGCAGAACGCCGGGACAGTATGAAAAACTGTTTTTT
.	TRBD1	TRBV6-5	TRBJ2-7	CASRNTGDLPYEQYF	TGTGCCAGCAGAAATACAGGGGATCTGCCCTACGAGCAGTACTTC
.	.	TRBV6-5	TRBJ2-7	CASSEARTADEQYF	TGTGCCAGCAGTGAGGCAAGGACAGCTGACGAGCAGTACTTC
.	TRBD2	TRBV7-9	TRBJ2-3	CASSSLGLVTDTQYF	TGTGCCAGCAGCTCCCTAGGACTAGTTACAGATACGCAGTATTTT
.	.	TRBV2	TRBJ1-2	CASTQGGQVMGYTF	TGTGCCAGCACCCAGGGCGGGCAGGTCATGGGCTACACCTTC
.	.	TRBV6-5	TRBJ2-6	CASSYSGSSGANVLTF	TGTGCCAGCAGTTACTCCGGCAGCTCTGGGGCCAACGTCCTGACTTTC
.	TRBD1	TRBV7-2	TRBJ1-2	CASSRMDRVGGGYTF	TGTGCCAGCAGTCGTATGGACAGGGTAGGAGGCGGCTACACCTTC
.	.	TRBV3-1	TRBJ2-5	CASRMRTAQETQYF	TGTGCCAGCAGGATGAGGACAGCCCAAGAGACCCAGTACTTC
.	TRBD1	TRBV4-1	TRBJ2-7	CASSRWTGVNEQYF	TGCGCCAGCAGCCGGTGGACAGGGGTCAACGAGCAGTACTTC
.	.	TRBV12-3/TRBV12-4	TRBJ2-7	CASSFVTRTYEQYF	TGTGCCAGCAGTTTCGTCACACGAACCTACGAGCAGTACTTC
few	TRBD1	TRBV29-1	TRBJ1-5	CSVETGSGSNQPQHF	TGCAGCGTTGAGACAGGGTCTGGAAGCAATCAGCCCCAGCATTTT
.	.	TRBV5-5	TRBJ2-7	CASSLRPEGEQYF	TGTGCCAGCAGCTTGAGACCCGAGGGGGAGCAGTACTTC
.	TRBD2	TRBV4-1	TRBJ2-3	CASSSLAVKRTDTQYF	TGCGCCAGCAGCTCCCTAGCGGTGAAACGCACAGATACGCAGTATTTT
.	.	TRBV4-3	TRBJ2-5	CASSQYLDGETQYF	TGCGCCAGCAGCCAGTACCTAGATGGGGAGACCCAGTACTTC
.	.	TRBV6-1	TRBJ2-5	CASSEGPTGGPQETQYF	TGTGCCAGCAGTGAAGGTCCCACGGGCGGGCCACAAGAGACCCAGTACTTC
.	.	TRBV4-3	TRBJ2-1	CASSQKAGPGNEQFF	TGCGCCAGCAGCCAAAAAGCGGGTCCCGGCAATGAGCAGTTCTTC
.	TRBD2	TRBV7-6	TRBJ2-7	CASTLAGGSEQYF	TGTGCCTCCACTTTAGCGGGAGGTAGCGAGCAGTACTTC
.	TRBD2	TRBV12-3/TRBV12-4	TRBJ2-7	CASSRPGLAVYEQYF	TGTGCCAGCAGTCGGCCCGGACTAGCGGTCTACGAGCAGTACTTC
few	TRBD2	TRBV29-1	TRBJ2-4	CSVKAGGGIQYF	TGCAGCGTGAAAGCGGGAGGTGGCATTCAGTACTTC
.	TRBD2	TRBV27	TRBJ2-3	CASSPGLAGVTTQYF	TGTGCCAGCAGCCCGGGACTAGCGGGAGTAACTACGCAGTATTTT
.	.	TRBV5-6	TRBJ1-5	CASSTGLQNQPQHF	TGTGCCAGCAGCACTGGACTTCAGAATCAGCCCCAGCATTTT
.	.	TRBV7-9	TRBJ2-1	CASSLPAGNEQFF	TGTGCCAGCAGCCTACCCGCCGGAAATGAGCAGTTCTTC
.	.	TRBV11-1	TRBJ2-5	CASSLLGGAETQYF	TGTGCCAGCAGCTTATTGGGTGGGGCAGAGACCCAGTACTTC